This TCR beta chain was identified in a study of blood T cell repertoires in COVID-19. This clone came up once. The CDR3 is 14 residues long. V gave up 6 bases and J gave up 7 bases, with 16 bases separating them. Germline CDR1 is LNHDA and CDR2 is SQIVND (reference sequence). Data came from immunoSEQ multiplex PCR; TCRdb stores just in-frame clones and leaves some out. This table has around 150,000 clones, roughly 90% appearing once. The sequence was obtained from a man between 45 and 60 years old with active or convalescent COVID-19. Sequenced: peripheral blood. The chain combines TRBV19 with TRBJ2-1; a weak D match, TRBD2 (6 bases). The CDR3 spells CASRVSAGRNEQFF. DNA for the CDR3: TGTGCCAGTAGGGTCTCGGCGGGAAGGAATGAGCAGTTCTTC.